This entry describes one T cell receptor beta chain. Trimming cost V 6 bases and J 2 bases; bases outside gene matches: 4. CDR1 is SQVTM, CDR2 ANQGSEA, per germline. The CDR3 has 15 residues. The data belong to a study of cytomegalovirus exposure and HLA in healthy donors. For the study at large: Most donors, just over 80% of over 350 genotyped, fell in the Caucasian-associated ancestry cluster.

A multiplex PCR was run with 60 Vbeta primers and 13 Jbeta primers. Clones were read by immunoSEQ multiplex PCR, and TCRdb kept only the in-frame ones, dropping some. The table shows 130,000 to 150,000 clones, with 60% to 80% occurring only once. The sequenced sample was PBMCs. The rearrangement joins TRBV29-1 to TRBJ2-1; 13 bases fit TRBD2. The clonotype was recovered from a woman aged 40 to 55 in good health and CMV-seropositive. CDR3 sequence: CSVGTSGITYNEQFF. CDR3 nucleotides: TGCAGCGTGGGGACTAGCGGGATCACCTACAATGAGCAGTTCTTC.